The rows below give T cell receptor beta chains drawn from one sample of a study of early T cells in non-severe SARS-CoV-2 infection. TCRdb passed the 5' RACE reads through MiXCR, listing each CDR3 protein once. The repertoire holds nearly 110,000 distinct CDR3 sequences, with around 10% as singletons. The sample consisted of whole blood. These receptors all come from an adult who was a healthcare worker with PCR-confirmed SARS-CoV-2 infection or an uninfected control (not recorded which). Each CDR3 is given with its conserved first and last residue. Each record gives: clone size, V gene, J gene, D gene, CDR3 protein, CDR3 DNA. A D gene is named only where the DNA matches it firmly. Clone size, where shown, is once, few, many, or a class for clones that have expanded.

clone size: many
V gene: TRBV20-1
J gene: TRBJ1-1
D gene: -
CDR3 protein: CSARPRDPYTEAFF
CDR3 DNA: TGCAGTGCTAGGCCCCGGGACCCATACACTGAAGCTTTCTTT

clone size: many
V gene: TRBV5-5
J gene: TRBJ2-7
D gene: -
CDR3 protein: CASALDGGTLLYEQYF
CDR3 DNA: TGTGCCAGCGCCCTGGACGGCGGGACGCTTCTTTACGAGCAGTACTTC

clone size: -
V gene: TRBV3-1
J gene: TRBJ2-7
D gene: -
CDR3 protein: CASSQAGPSREQYF
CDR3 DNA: TGTGCCAGCAGCCAAGCGGGGCCCTCCCGGGAGCAGTACTTC

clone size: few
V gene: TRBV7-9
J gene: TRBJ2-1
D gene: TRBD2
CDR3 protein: CASSSPQIRRGRAARDNEQFF
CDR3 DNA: TGTGCCAGCAGCTCCCCCCAAATTCGTCGCGGGAGGGCCGCAAGGGACAATGAGCAGTTCTTC

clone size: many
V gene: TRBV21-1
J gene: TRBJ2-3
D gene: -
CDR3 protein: CASSKDCLAGVVCTDTQYF
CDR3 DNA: TGTGCCAGCAGCAAAGATTGTCTAGCGGGAGTTGTGTGCACAGATACGCAGTATTTT

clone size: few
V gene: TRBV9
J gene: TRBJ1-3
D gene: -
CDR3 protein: CASSERTFGNTIYF
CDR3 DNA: TGTGCCAGCAGCGAGCGGACGTTCGGAAACACCATATATTTT

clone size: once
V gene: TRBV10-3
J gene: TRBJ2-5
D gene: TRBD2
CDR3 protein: CASGGAQETQYF
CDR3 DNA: TGTGCCTCCGGGGGGGCCCAAGAGACCCAGTACTTC

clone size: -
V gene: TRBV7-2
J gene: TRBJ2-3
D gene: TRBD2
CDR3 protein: CASSLYDGRATDTQYF
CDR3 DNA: TGTGCCAGCAGCTTGTATGACGGGAGGGCCACAGATACGCAGTATTTT

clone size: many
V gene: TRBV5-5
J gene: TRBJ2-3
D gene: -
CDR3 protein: CASSTSLARRGTDTQYF
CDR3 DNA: TGTGCCAGCAGCACGAGCCTGGCGCGAAGGGGCACAGATACGCAGTATTTT

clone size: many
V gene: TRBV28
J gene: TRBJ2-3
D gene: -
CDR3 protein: CASSFPPRVNTQYF
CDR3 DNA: TGTGCCAGCAGTTTCCCCCCGCGTGTGAATACGCAGTATTTT

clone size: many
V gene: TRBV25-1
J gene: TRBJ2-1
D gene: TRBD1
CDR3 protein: CASSDLDRGQFF
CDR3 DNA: TGTGCCAGCAGTGATCTGGACAGGGGGCAGTTCTTC

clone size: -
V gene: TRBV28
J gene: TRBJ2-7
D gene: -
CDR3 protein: CASSPRGPLNEQYF
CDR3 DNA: TGTGCCAGCAGTCCGCGGGGTCCCCTGAACGAGCAGTACTTC

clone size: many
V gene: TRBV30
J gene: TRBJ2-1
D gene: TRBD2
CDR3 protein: CAWSGSGRGSYNEQFF
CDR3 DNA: TGTGCCTGGAGTGGTTCCGGGAGGGGCTCCTACAATGAGCAGTTCTTC

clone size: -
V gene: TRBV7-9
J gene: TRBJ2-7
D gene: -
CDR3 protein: CASSLIGRGGEQYF
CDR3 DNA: TGTGCCAGCAGCTTAATTGGCAGGGGGGGAGAGCAGTACTTC

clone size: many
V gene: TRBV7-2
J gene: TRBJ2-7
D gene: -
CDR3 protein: CASSLDAGPYEQYF
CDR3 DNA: TGTGCCAGCAGCTTAGATGCGGGACCCTACGAGCAGTACTTC

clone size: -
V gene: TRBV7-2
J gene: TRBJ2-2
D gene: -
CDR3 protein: CASSLVPEAELFF
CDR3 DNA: TGTGCCAGCAGCTTAGTTCCGGAGGCCGAGCTGTTTTTT

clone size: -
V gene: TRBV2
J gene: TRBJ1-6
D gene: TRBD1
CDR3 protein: CASSLQGQHNSPLHF
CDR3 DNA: TGTGCCAGCAGTCTTCAGGGACAGCACAATTCACCCCTCCACTTT

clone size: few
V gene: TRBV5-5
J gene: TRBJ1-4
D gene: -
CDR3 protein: CASSPLGGINEKLFF
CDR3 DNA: TGTGCCAGCAGCCCGCTAGGGGGTATCAATGAAAAACTGTTTTTT

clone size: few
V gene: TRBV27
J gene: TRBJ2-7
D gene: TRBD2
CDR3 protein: CASSLFFPGGFSGVTYEQYF
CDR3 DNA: TGTGCCAGCAGTTTATTTTTTCCCGGGGGTTTTAGCGGGGTCACCTACGAGCAGTACTTC

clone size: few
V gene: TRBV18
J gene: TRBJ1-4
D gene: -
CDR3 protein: CASSPSTLNEKLFF
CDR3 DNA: TGTGCCAGCTCACCGTCGACCCTAAATGAAAAACTGTTTTTT

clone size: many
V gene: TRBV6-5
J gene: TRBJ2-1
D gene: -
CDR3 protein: CASSPGTASGDEQFF
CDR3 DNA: TGTGCCAGCAGCCCGGGGACGGCCTCTGGGGATGAGCAGTTCTTC

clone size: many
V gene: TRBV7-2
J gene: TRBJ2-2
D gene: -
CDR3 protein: CASSLVGPFTGELFF
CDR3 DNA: TGTGCCAGCAGCTTAGTGGGACCTTTCACCGGGGAGCTGTTTTTT

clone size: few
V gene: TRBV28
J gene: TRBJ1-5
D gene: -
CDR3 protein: CASSSYSDGAGTQHF
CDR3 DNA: TGTGCCAGCAGTTCCTACTCCGACGGCGCAGGGACCCAGCATTTT

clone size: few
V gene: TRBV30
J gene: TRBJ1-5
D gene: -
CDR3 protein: CAWSVKVGVAQHF
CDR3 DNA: TGTGCCTGGAGTGTTAAGGTAGGGGTGGCCCAGCATTTT

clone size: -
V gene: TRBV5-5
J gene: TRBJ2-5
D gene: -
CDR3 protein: CASSPKASRRGFETQYF
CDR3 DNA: TGTGCCAGCAGCCCTAAGGCTTCACGGCGGGGCTTTGAGACCCAGTACTTC

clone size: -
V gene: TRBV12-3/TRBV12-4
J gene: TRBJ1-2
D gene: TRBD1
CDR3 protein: CASSPGQGRYGYTF
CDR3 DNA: TGTGCCAGCAGTCCCGGACAGGGTCGCTATGGCTACACCTTC

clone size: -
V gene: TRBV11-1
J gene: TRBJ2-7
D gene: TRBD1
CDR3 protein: CASSQGQGNEQYF
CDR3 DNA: TGTGCCAGCAGCCAGGGACAGGGGAACGAGCAGTACTTC

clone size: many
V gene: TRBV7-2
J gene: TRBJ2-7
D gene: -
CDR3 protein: CASSLGQLYEQYF
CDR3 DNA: TGTGCCAGCAGCTTAGGGCAACTTTACGAGCAGTACTTC

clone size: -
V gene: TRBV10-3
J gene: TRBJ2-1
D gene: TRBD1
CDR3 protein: CAISNRDSVNEQFF
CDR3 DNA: TGTGCCATCAGTAACCGGGACAGTGTCAATGAGCAGTTCTTC

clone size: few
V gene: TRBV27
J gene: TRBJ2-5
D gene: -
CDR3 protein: CASKPSAGPYQETQYF
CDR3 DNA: TGTGCCAGCAAACCATCGGCGGGACCGTACCAAGAGACCCAGTACTTC

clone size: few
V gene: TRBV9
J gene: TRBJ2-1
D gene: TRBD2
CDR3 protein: CASSVFSGGSYNEQFF
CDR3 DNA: TGTGCCAGCAGCGTATTCAGCGGGGGCTCCTACAATGAGCAGTTCTTC

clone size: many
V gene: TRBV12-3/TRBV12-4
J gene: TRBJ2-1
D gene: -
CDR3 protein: CASSPFSRESDNEQFF
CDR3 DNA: TGTGCCAGCAGTCCCTTTAGCCGGGAGAGTGACAATGAGCAGTTCTTC

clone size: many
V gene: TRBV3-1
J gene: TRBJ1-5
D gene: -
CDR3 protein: CASSQVPGHQPQHF
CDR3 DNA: TGTGCCAGCAGCCAAGTCCCAGGGCATCAGCCCCAGCATTTT

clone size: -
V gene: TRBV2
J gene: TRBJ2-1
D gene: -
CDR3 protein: CASSVEGIEQFF
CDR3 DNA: TGTGCCAGCAGTGTGGAGGGGATAGAGCAGTTCTTC

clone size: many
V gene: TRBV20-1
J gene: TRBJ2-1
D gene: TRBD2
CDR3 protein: CSARSREGLNEQFF
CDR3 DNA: TGCAGTGCTAGATCCCGGGAGGGCCTCAATGAGCAGTTCTTC

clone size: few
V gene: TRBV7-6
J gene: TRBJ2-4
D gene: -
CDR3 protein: CASSLGGREDTSNQYF
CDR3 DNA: TGTGCCAGCAGCTTAGGAGGGAGAGAGGACACCTCCAATCAGTACTTC

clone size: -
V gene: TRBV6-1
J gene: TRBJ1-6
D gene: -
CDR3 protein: CAALSSYNSPLHF
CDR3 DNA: TGTGCCGCCCTAAGCTCCTATAATTCACCCCTCCACTTT

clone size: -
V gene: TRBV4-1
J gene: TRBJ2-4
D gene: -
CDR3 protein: CASSQYGRPQYF
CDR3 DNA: TGCGCCAGCAGCCAATACGGCCGGCCCCAGTACTTC

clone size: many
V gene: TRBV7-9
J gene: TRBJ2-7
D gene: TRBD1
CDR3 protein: CASSLAETGTEVDEQYF
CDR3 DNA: TGTGCCAGCAGCTTAGCCGAAACCGGGACAGAGGTGGACGAGCAGTACTTC

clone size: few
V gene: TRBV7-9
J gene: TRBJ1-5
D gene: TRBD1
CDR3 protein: CASSPTGQGDQPQHF
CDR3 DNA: TGTGCCAGCAGCCCTACGGGACAGGGGGATCAGCCCCAGCATTTT

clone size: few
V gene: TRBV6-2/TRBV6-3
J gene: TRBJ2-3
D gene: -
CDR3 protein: CASSPRATGNTDTQYF
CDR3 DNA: TGTGCCAGCAGTCCGCGCGCTACGGGTAACACAGATACGCAGTATTTT

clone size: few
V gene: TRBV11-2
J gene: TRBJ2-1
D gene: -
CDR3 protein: CASSLSGVGGNEQFF
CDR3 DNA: TGTGCCAGCAGCTTATCGGGAGTGGGGGGCAATGAGCAGTTCTTC

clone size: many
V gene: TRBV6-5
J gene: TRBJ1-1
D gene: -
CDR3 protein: CASSSQGGTEAFF
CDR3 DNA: TGTGCCAGCAGTTCACAGGGCGGCACTGAAGCTTTCTTT

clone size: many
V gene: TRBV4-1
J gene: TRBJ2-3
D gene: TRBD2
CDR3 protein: CASSQEVAGGTDTQYF
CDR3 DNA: TGCGCCAGCAGCCAAGAGGTAGCGGGAGGGACAGATACGCAGTATTTT

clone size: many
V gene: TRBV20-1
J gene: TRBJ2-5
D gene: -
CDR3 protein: CSASLGTWSEETQYF
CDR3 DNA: TGCAGTGCTAGTTTGGGGACCTGGTCCGAAGAGACCCAGTACTTC

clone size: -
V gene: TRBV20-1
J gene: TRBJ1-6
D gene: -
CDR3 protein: CSAREPRDSRPLHF
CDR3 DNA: TGCAGTGCTAGGGAACCCCGGGACTCTCGGCCCCTCCACTTT

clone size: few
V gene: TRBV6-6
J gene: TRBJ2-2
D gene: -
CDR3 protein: CASSYRGGPGAGELFF
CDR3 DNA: TGTGCCAGCAGTTACAGGGGAGGTCCCGGCGCCGGGGAGCTGTTTTTT

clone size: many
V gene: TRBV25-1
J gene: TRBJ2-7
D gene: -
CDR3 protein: CASSDGFEQYF
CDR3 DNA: TGTGCCAGCAGTGACGGCTTCGAGCAGTACTTC

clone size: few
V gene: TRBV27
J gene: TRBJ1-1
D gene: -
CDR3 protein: CASSLDGVVNTEAFF
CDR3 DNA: TGTGCCAGCAGTTTGGATGGGGTAGTGAACACTGAAGCTTTCTTT